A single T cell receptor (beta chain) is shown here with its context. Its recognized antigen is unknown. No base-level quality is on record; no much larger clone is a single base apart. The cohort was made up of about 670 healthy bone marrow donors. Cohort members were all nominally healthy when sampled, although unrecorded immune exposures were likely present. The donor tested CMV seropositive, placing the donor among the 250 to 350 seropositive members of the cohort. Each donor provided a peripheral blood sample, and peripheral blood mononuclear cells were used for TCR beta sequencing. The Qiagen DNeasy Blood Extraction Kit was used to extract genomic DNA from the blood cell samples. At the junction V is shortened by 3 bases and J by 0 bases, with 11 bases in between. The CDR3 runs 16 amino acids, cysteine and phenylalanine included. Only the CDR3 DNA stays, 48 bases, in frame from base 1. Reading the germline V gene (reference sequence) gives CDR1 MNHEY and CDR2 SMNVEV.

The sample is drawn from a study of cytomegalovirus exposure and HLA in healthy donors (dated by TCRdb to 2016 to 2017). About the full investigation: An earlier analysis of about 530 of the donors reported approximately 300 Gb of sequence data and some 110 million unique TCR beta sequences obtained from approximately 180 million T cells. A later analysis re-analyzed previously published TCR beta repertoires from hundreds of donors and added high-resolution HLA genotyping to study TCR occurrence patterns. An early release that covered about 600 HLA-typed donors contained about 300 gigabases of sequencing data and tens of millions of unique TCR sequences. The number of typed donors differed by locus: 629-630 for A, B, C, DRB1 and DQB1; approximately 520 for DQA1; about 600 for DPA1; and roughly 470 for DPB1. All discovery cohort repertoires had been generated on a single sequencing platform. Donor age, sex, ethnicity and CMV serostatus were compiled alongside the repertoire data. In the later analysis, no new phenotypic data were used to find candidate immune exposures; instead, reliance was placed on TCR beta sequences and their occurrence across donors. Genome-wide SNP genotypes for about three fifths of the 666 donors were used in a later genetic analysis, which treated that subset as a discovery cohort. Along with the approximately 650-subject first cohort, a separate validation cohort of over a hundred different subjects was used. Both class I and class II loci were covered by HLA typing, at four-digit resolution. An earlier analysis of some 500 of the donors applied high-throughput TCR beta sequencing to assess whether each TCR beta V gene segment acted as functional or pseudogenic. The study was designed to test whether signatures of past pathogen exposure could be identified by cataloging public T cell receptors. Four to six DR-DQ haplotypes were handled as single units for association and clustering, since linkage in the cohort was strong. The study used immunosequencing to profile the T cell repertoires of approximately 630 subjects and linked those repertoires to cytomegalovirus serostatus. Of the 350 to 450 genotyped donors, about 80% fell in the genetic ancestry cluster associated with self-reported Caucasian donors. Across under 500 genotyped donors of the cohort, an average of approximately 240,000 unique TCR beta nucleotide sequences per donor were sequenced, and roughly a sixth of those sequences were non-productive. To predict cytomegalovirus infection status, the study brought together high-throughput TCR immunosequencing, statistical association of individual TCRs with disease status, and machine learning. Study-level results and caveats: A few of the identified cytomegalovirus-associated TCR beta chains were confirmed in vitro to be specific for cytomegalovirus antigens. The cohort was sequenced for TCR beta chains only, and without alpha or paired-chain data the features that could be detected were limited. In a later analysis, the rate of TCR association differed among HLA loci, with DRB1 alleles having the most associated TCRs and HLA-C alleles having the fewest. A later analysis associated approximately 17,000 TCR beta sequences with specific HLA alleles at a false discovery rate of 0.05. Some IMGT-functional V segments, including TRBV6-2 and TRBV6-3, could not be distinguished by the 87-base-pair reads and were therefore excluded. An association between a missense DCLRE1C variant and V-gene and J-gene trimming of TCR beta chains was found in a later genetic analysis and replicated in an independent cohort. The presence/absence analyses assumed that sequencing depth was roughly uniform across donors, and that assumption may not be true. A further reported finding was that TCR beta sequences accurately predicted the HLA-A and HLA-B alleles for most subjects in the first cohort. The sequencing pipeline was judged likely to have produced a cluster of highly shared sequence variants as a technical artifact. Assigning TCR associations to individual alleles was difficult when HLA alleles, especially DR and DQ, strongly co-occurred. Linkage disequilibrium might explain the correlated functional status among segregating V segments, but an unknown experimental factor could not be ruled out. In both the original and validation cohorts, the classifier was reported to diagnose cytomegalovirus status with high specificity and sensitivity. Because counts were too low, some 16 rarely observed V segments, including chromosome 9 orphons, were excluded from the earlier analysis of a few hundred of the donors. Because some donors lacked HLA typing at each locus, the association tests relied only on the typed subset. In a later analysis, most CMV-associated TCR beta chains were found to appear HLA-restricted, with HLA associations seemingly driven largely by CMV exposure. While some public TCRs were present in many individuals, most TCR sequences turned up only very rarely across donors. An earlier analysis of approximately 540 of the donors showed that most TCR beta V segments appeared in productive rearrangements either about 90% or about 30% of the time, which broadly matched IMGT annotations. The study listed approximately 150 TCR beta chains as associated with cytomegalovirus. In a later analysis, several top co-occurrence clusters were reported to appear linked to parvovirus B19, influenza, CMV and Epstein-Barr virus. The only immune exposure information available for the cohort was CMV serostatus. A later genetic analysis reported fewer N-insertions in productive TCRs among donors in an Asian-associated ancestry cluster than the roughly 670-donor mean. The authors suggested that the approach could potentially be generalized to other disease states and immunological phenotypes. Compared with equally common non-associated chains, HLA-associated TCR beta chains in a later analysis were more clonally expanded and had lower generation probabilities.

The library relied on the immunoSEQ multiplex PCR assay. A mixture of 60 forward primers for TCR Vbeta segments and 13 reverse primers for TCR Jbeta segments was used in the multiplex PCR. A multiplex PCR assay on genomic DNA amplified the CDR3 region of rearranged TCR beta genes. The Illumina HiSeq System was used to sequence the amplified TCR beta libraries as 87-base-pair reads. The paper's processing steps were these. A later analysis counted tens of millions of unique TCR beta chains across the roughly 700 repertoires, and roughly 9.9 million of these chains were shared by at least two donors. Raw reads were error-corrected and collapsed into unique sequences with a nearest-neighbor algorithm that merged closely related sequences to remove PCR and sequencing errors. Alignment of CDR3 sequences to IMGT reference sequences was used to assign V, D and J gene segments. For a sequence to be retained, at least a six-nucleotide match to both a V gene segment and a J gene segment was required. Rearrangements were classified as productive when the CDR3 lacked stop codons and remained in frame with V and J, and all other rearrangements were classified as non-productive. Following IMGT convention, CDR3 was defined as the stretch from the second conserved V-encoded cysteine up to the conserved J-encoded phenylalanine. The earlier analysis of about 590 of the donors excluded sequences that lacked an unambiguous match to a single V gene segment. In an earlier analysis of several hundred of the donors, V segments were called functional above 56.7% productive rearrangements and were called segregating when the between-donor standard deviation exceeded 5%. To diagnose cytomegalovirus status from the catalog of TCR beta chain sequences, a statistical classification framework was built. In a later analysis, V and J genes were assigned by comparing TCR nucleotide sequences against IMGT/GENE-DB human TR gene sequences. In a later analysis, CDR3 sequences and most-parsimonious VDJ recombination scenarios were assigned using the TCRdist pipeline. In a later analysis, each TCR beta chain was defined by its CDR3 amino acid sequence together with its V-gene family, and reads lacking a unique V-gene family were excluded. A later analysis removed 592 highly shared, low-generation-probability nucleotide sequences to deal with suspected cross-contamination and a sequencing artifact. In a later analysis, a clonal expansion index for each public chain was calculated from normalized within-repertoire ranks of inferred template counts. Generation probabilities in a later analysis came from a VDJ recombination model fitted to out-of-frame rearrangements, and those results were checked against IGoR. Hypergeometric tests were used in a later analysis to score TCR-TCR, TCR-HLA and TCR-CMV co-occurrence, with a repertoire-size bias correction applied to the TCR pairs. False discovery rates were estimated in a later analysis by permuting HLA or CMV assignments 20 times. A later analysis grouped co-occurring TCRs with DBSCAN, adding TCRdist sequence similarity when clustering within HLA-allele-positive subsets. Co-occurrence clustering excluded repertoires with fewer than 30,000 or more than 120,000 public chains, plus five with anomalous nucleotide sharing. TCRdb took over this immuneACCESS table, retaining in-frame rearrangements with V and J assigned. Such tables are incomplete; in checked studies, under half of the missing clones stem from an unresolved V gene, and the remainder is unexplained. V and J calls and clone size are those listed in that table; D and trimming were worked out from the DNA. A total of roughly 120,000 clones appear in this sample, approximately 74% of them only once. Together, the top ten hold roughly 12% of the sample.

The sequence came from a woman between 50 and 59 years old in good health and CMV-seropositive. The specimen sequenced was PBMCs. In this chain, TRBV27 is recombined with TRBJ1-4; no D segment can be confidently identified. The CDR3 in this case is CASSLNLPATNEKLFF. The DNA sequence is TGTGCCAGCAGTTTGAACCTTCCGGCAACTAATGAAAAACTGTTTTTT.